This T cell receptor (beta chain) originates from a study of blood T cell repertoires in COVID-19. The wider study: Sample material is recorded as cDNA or gDNA derived from T cells, B-cell-depleted T cells, or PBMCs.

Profiled with immunoSEQ multiplex PCR; TCRdb holds only in-frame clones, not every one. Counted here are 88,000 or so clones, roughly 90% occurring once; the ten biggest clones make up about 7.2%. The TCR originated in a man aged 55 to 70 with acute or convalescent COVID-19. The sequenced material came from peripheral blood.

In DNA, the CDR3 is TGTGCCAGCAGCCTAACGCAGGGGAGATTGGCTAATGAAAAACTGTTTTTT. It codes for CASSLTQGRLANEKLFF. The rearrangement links TRBV27 to TRBJ1-4; D is possibly TRBD1 (6 bases). V lost 6 bases to trimming and J lost 3 bases, with 20 bases between them. Germline CDR1 MNHEY, CDR2 SMNVEV (reference sequence). This CDR3 region has 17 residues.